This TCR beta chain was obtained from a study of shared clonotypes between healthy human individuals. This CDR3 is built from 16 residues. The V and J ends lost 4 bases and 6 bases respectively, with 18 bases between them. Germline CDR1 reads SGHDN; CDR2 reads FVKESK. Only in-frame clones appear in the TCRdb table, and some are missing; sequencing was by immunoSEQ multiplex PCR. The repertoire consists of approximately 320,000 clones, with about 74% occurring once and the leading ten covering around a tenth. The source of this sequence is a young man in good health. The chain joins TRBV14 to TRBJ2-2; D not resolved. The specimen was memory CD4+ T cells sorted from blood. Subset: CD45RA-negative fraction. CDR3 amino acids: CASSPPARSWSGELFF. Written as DNA, the CDR3 is TGTGCCAGCAGCCCCCCTGCGCGTAGTTGGTCCGGGGAGCTGTTTTTT.